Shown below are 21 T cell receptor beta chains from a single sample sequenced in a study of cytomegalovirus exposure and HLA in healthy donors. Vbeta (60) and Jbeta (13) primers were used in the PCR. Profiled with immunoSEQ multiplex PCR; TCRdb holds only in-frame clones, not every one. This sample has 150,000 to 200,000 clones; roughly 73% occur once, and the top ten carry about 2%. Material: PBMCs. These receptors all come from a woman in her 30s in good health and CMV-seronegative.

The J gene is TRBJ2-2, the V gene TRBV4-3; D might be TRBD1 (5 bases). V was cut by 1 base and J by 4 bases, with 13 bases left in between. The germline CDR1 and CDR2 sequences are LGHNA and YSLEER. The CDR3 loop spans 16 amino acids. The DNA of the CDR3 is TGCGCCAGCAGCCAAGGGATAGGGGCGAGCACCGGGGAGCTGTTTTTT. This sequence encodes CASSQGIGASTGELFF.

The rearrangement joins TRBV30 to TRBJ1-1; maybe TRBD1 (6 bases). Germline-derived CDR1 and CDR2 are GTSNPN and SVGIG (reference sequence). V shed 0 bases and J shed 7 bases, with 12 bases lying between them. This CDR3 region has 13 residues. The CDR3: CAWSVGGEGEAFF. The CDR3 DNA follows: TGTGCCTGGAGTGTAGGGGGGGAGGGTGAAGCTTTCTTT.

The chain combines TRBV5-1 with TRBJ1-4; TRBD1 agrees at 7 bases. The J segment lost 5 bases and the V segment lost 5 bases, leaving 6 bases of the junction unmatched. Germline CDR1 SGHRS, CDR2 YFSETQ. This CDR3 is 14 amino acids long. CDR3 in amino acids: CASSEGQRNEKLFF. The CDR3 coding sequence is TGCGCCAGCAGTGAGGGACAGCGAAATGAAAAACTGTTTTTT.

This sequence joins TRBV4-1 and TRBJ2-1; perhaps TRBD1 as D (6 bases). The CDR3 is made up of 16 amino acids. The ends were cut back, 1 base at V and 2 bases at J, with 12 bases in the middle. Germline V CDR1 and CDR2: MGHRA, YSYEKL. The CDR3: CASSQASQGAYNEQFF. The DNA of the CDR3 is TGCGCCAGCAGCCAAGCATCACAGGGTGCCTACAATGAGCAGTTCTTC.

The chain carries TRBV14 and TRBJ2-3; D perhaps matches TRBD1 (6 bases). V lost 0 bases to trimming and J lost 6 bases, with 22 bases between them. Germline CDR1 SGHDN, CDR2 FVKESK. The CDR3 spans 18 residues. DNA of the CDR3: TGTGCCAGCAGCCAAGATCGAGGAGTAGGACAGTTAGGGGATACGCAGTATTTT. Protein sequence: CASSQDRGVGQLGDTQYF.

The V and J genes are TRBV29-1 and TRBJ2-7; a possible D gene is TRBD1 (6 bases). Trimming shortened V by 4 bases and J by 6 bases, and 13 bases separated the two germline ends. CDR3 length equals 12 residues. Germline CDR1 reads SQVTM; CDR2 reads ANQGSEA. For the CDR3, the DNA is TGCAGCGTTGTGGGGGCAGGGCTCGAGCAGTACTTC. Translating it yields CSVVGAGLEQYF.

CDR3 sequence (DNA): TGTGCCAGCAGCTTAACTAGGGCCACAGATACGCAGTATTTT. It is translated as CASSLTRATDTQYF. The chain employs TRBV11-3 and TRBJ2-3, with TRBD2 as a possible D gene (5 bases). Germline CDR1 SGHNT, CDR2 YENEEA. This CDR3 is built from 14 residues. Trimming stripped 2 bases from V and 2 bases from J, with 8 bases between.

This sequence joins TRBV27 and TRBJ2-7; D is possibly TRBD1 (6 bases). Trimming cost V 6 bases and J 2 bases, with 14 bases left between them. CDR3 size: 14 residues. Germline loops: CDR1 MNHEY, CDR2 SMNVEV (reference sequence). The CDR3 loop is CASSPGTPPYEQYF. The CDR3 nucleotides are TGTGCCAGCAGCCCCGGGACACCGCCCTACGAGCAGTACTTC.

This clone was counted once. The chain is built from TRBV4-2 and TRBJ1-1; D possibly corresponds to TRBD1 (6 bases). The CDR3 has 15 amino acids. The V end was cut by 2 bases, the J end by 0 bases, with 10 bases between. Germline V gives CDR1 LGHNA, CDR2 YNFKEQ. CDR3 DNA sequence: TGTGCCAGCAGCCAAAACAGGGTCGTGAACACTGAAGCTTTCTTT. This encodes CASSQNRVVNTEAFF.

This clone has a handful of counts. The CDR3 loop is CASSFRQGSVSMDTGELFF. CDR3 in DNA: TGTGCCAGCAGTTTCAGGCAGGGGTCCGTTTCTATGGACACCGGGGAGCTGTTTTTT. The V and J genes are TRBV27 and TRBJ2-2, with a tentative D call TRBD1 (6 bases). CDR1 and CDR2 from the germline V gene are MNHEY and SMNVEV (reference sequence). V was cut by 3 bases and J by 3 bases, with 23 bases left in between. CDR3 length: 19 amino acids.

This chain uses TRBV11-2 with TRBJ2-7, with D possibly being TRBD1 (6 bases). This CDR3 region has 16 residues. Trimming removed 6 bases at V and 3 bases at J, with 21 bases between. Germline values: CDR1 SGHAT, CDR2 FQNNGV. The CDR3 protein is CASRSVGGRQVYEQYF. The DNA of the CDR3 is TGTGCCAGCAGGTCTGTAGGCGGAAGACAGGTCTACGAGCAGTACTTC.

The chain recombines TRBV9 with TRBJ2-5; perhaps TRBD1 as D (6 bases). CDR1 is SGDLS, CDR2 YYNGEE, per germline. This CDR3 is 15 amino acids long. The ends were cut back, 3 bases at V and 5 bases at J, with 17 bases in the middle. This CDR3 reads CASSAPGGGGETQYF. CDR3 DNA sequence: TGTGCCAGCAGCGCCCCAGGTGGGGGCGGTGAGACCCAGTACTTC. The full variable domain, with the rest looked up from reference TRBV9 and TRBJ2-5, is DSGVTQTPKHLITATGQRVTLRCSPRSGDLSVYWYQQSLDQGLQFLIQYYNGEERAKGNILERFSAQQFPDLHSELNLSSLELGDSALYFCASSAPGGGGETQYFGPGTRLLVL.

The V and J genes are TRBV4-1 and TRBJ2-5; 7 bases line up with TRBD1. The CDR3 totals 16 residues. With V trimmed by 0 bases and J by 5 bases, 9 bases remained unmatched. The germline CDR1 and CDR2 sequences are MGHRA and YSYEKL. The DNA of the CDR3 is TGCGCCAGCAGCCAAGAAAAGGGGGCCGGAGTGGAGACCCAGTACTTC. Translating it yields CASSQEKGAGVETQYF.

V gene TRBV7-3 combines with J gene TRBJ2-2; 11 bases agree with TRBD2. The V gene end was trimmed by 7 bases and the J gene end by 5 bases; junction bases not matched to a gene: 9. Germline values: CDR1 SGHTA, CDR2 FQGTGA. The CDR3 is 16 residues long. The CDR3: CASMFLAGGVTGELFF. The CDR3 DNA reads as TGTGCCAGCATGTTTCTAGCGGGAGGTGTAACCGGGGAGCTGTTTTTT.

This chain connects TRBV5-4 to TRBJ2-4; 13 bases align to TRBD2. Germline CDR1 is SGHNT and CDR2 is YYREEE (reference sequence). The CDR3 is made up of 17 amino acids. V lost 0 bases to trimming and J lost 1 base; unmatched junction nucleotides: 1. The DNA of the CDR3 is TGTGCCAGCAGCTTGGGACTAGCGGGAGGTGCCAAAAACATTCAGTACTTC. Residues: CASSLGLAGGAKNIQYF.

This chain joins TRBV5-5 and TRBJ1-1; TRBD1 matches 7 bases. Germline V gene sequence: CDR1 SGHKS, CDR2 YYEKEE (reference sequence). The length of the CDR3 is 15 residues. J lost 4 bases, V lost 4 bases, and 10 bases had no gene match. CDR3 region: CASSDRVLGITEAFF. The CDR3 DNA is TGTGCCAGCAGCGACAGGGTATTGGGTATCACTGAAGCTTTCTTT.

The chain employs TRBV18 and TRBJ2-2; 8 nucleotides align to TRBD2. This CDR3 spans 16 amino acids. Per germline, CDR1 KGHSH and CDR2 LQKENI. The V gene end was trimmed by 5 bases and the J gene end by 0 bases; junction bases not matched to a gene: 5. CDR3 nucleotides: TGTGCCAGCTCATCGACTAGCGCTCCGAACACCGGGGAGCTGTTTTTT. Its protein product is CASSSTSAPNTGELFF. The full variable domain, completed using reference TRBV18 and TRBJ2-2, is NAGVMQNPRHLVRRRGQEARLRCSPMKGHSHVYWYRQLPEEGLKFMVYLQKENIIDESGMPKERFSAEFPKEGPSILRIQQVVRGDSAAYFCASSSTSAPNTGELFFGEGSRLTVL.

The CDR3 region has the DNA TGTGCCAGCAGCGTATCCCAGGGACTATTTAATACGCAGTATTTT. Encoded protein: CASSVSQGLFNTQYF. This chain connects TRBV9 to TRBJ2-3; TRBD2 matches at 7 bases. Unmatched junction bases numbered 9, after V lost 1 base and J lost 7 bases. The germline V gene has CDR1 SGDLS and CDR2 YYNGEE. The length of the CDR3 is 15 residues.

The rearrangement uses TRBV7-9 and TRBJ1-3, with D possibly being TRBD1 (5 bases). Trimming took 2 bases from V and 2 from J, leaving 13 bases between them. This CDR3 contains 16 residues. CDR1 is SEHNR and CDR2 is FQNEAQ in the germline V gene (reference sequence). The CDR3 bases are TGTGCCAGCAGCTTATTTACGGGGGTAGCTGGAAACACCATATATTTT. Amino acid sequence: CASSLFTGVAGNTIYF.

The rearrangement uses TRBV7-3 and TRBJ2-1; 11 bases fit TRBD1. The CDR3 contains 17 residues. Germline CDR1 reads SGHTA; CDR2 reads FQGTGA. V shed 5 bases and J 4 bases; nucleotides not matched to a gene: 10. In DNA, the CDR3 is TGTGCCAGCAGCCCCCGGACAGGGGGCGGCGGATACAATGAGCAGTTCTTC. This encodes CASSPRTGGGGYNEQFF.

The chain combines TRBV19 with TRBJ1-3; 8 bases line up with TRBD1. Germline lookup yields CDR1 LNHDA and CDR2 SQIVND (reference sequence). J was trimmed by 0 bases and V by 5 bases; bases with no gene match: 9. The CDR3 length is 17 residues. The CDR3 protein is CASSGGQVVFSGNTIYF. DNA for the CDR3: TGTGCCAGTAGTGGGGGACAGGTTGTTTTCTCTGGAAACACCATATATTTT.